This T cell receptor (beta chain) was recovered during a study of T-cell memory formation after mild COVID-19. This clonotype appeared a few times. Germline-derived CDR1 and CDR2 are ENHRY and SYGVKD. This CDR3 contains 12 residues. The V segment lost 11 bases and the J segment 8 bases; nucleotides outside the gene matches: 7. Via MiXCR, TCRdb re-called the 5' RACE reads, giving one row per CDR3 protein. Here the sample spans approximately 89,000 distinct CDR3 sequences, over 10% being singletons. The sequenced sample consisted of PBMCs or a T cell subset sorted from them (not recorded which). The sequence derives from a man between 18 and 35 years old who had mild COVID-19 (a few samples of this study predate the infection). Cell type and time point are not known. The rearrangement uses TRBV10-3 and TRBJ2-1, with 9 bases identical to TRBD2. The CDR3: CASGRGGDEQFF. The CDR3 DNA reads as TGTGCCTCGGGGCGGGGGGGCGATGAGCAGTTCTTC.